A single count supports the clone carrying this T cell receptor (beta chain). Clones were read by immunoSEQ multiplex PCR, and TCRdb kept only the in-frame ones, dropping some. This repertoire shows 180,000 or so clones, about 80% found once; its top ten account for around 7.5%. The source of the sample is a study of blood T cell repertoires in COVID-19. As for the study in general: The analysed material was cDNA or gDNA that came from T cells, B-cell-depleted T cells, or PBMCs.

Participant-reported clinical history was the basis for cohort assignment. The CDR3 covers 15 residues. CDR1 and CDR2 (germline): MNHEY, SVGAGI. Trimming took 7 bases from V and 4 from J; bases not matched to a gene: 12. Material: PBMCs or T cells enriched from blood (not recorded which). This TCR was sampled from a man in his forties who had recovered from COVID-19. The chain recombines TRBV6-5 with TRBJ1-2, with 7 positions matching TRBD1. The CDR3 loop is CASNTGLTGSYGYTF. The DNA of the CDR3 is TGTGCCAGCAACACAGGCTTGACAGGGAGCTATGGCTACACCTTC.